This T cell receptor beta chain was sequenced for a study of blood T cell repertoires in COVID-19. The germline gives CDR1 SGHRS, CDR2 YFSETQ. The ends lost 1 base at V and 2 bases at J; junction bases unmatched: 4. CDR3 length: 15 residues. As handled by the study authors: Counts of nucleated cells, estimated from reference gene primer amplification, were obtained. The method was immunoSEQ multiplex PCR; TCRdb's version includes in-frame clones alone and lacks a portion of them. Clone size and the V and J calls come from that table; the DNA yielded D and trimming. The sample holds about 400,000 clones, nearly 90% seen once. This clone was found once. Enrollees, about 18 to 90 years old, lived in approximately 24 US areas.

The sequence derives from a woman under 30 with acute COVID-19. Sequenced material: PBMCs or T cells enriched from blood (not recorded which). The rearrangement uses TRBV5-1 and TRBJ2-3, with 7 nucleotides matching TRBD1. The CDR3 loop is CASSLSGQSTDTQYF. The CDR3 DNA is TGCGCCAGCAGCTTGTCGGGACAGTCCACAGATACGCAGTATTTT.